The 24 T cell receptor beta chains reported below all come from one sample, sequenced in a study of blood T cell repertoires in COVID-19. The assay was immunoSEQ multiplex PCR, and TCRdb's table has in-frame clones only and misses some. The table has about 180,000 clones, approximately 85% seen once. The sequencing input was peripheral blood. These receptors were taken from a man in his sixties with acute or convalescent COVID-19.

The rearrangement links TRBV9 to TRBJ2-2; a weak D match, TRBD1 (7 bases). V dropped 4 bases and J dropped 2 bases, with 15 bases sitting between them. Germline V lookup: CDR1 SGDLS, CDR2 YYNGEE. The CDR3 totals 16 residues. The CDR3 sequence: CASSIRQGGNTGELFF. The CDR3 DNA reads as TGTGCCAGCAGCATTCGACAGGGAGGAAACACCGGGGAGCTGTTTTTT.

The CDR3 DNA follows: TGCGCCAGCAGCTTGGGGTCCAGCGGGGTCACCGGGGAGCTGTTTTTT. Translating it yields CASSLGSSGVTGELFF. The chain couples TRBV5-1 to TRBJ2-2, with 7 nucleotides matching TRBD2. J lost 4 bases, V lost 0 bases, and 6 bases had no gene match. The CDR3 consists of 16 residues. In germline, CDR1 is SGHRS, CDR2 YFSETQ.

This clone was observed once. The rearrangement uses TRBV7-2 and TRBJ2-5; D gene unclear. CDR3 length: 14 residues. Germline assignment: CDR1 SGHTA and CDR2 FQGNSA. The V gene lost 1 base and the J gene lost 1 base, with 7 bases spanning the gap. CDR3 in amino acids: CASSLGARQETQYF. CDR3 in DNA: TGTGCCAGCAGCTTAGGAGCGCGCCAAGAGACCCAGTACTTC.

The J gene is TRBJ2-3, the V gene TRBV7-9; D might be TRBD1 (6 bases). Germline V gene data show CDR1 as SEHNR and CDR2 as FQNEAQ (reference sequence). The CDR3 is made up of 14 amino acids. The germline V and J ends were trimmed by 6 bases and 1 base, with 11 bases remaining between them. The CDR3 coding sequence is TGTGCCAGCAGTTGGAGACAGGGCACAGATACGCAGTATTTT. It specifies CASSWRQGTDTQYF.

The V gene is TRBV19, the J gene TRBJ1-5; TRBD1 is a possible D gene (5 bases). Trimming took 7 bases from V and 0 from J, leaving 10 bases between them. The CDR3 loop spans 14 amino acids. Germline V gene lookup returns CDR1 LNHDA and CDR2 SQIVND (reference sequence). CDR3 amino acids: CASKGQISNQPQHF. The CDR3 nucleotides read TGTGCCAGTAAAGGACAAATTAGCAATCAGCCCCAGCATTTT.

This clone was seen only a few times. As DNA, the CDR3 is TGCGCCAGCAGCCGAACCGGACTAGCGGGAGCGGGCAGTAGCAATGAGCAGTTCTTC. Translation gives CASSRTGLAGAGSSNEQFF. This sequence joins TRBV4-3 and TRBJ2-1, with TRBD2 identical over 13 bases. Germline lookup yields CDR1 LGHNA and CDR2 YSLEER. J lost 6 bases, V lost 4 bases, and 15 bases had no gene match. The CDR3 covers 19 residues.

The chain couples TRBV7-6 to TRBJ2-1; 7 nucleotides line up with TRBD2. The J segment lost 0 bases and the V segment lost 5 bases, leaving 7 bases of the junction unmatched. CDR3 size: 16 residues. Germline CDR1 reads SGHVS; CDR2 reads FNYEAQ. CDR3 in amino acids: CASSPSTGGSYNEQFF. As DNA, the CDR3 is TGTGCCAGCAGCCCTTCCACGGGAGGCTCCTACAATGAGCAGTTCTTC.

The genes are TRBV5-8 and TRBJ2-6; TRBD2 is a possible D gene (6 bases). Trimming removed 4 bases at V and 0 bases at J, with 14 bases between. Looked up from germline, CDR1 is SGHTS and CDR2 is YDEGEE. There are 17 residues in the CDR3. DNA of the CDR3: TGTGCCAGCAGCCTCGGGCTAGCGAACTCTGGGGCCAACGTCCTGACTTTC. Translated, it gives CASSLGLANSGANVLTF.

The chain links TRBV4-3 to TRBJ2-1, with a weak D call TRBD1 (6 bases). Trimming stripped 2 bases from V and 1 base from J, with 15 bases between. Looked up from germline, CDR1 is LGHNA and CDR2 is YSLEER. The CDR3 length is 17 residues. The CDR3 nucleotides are TGCGCCAGCAGCCAACGAGGGGGAGTAGGTTCCTACAATGAGCAGTTCTTC. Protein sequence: CASSQRGGVGSYNEQFF.

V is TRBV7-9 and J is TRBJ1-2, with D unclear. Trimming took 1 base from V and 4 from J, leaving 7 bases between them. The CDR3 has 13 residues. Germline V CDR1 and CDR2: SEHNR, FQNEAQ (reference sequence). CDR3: CASSLGPTYGYTF. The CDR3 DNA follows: TGTGCCAGCAGCTTAGGGCCCACCTATGGCTACACCTTC.

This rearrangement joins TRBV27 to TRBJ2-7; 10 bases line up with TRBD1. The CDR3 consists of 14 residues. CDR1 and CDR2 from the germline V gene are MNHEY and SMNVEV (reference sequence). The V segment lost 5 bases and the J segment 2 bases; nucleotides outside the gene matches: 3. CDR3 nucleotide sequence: TGTGCCAGCAGTCTAGGGACAGGGGCCTACGAGCAGTACTTC. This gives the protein CASSLGTGAYEQYF.

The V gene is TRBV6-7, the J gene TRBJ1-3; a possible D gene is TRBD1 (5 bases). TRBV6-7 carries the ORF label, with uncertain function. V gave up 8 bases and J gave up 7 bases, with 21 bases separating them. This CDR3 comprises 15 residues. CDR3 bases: TGTGCCAGCCGCACCTTGCGGGGCGGGTGGAACACCATATATTTT. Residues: CASRTLRGGWNTIYF.

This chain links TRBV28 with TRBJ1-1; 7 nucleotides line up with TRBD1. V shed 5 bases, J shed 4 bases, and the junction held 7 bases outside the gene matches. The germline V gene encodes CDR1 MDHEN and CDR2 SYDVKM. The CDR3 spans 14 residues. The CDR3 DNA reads TGTGCCAGCAGTCGAGCCCAGGGGGTCACTGAAGCTTTCTTT. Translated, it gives CASSRAQGVTEAFF.

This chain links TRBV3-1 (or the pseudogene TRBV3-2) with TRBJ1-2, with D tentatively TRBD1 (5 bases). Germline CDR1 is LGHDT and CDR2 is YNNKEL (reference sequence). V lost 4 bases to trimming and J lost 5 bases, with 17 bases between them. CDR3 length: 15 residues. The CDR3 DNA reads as TGTGCCAGCAGCCTCAACGGCAGGGTTGAATATGGCTACACCTTC. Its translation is CASSLNGRVEYGYTF.

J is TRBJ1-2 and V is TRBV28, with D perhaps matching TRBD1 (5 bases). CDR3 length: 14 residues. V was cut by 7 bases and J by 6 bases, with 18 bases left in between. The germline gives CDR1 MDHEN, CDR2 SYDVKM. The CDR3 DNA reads TGTGCCAGCAACCATTTAGGGCAGGGCGATGGCTACACCTTC. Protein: CASNHLGQGDGYTF.

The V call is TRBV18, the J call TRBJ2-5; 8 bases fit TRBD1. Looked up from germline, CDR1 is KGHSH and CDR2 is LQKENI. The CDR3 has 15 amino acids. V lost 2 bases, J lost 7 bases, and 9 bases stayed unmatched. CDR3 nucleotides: TGTGCCAGCTCACCAGTGGGGACAGGAGCGGGGACCCAGTACTTC. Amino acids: CASSPVGTGAGTQYF.

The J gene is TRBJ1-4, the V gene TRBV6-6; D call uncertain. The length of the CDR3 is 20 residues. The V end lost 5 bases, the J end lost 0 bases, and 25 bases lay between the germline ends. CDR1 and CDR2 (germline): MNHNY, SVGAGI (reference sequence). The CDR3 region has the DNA TGTGCCAGCAGTCCCCGGGGTACTACCGCAGCCGGTGCAACTAATGAAAAACTGTTTTTT. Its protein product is CASSPRGTTAAGATNEKLFF.

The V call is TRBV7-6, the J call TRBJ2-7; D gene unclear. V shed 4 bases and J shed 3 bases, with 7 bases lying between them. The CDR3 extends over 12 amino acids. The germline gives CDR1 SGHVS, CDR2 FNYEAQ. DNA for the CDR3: TGTGCCAGCAGCTCGACGGGCTACGAGCAGTACTTC. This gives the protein CASSSTGYEQYF. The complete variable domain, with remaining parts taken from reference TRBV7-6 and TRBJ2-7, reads GAGVSQSPRYKVTKRGQDVALRCDPISGHVSLYWYRQALGQGPEFLTYFNYEAQQDKSGLPNDRFSAERPEGSISTLTIQRTEQRDSAMYRCASSSTGYEQYFGPGTRLTVT.

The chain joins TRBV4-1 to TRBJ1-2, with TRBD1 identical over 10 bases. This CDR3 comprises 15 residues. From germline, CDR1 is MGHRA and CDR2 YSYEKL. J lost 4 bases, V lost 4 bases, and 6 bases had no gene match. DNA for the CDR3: TGCGCCAGCAGCCGCCGGGACAGGGGAGGCTATGGCTACACCTTC. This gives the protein CASSRRDRGGYGYTF.

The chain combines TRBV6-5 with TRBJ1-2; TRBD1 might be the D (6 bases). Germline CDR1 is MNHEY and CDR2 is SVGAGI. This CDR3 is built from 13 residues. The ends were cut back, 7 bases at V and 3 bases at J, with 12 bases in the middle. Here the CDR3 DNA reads TGTGCCAGCAAAAAACAGGGAGACTATGGCTACACCTTC. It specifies CASKKQGDYGYTF.

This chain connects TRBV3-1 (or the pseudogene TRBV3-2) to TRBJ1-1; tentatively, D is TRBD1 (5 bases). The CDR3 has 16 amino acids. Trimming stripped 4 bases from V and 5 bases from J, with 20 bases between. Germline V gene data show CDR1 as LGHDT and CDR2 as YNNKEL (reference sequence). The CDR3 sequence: CASSRLNRLSRTEAFF. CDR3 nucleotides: TGTGCCAGCAGCCGCCTTAACAGGCTTTCGAGAACTGAAGCTTTCTTT.

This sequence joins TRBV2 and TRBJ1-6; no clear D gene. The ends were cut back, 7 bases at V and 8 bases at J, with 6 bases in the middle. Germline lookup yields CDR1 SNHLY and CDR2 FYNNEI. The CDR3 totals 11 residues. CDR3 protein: CASTGDSPLHF. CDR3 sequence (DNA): TGTGCCAGCACCGGTGATTCACCCCTCCACTTT.

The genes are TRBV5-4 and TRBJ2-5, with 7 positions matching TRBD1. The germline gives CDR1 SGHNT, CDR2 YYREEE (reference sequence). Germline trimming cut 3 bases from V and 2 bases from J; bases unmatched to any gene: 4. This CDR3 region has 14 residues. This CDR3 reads CASSSGTVQETQYF. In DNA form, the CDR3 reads TGTGCCAGCAGCTCAGGGACAGTTCAAGAGACCCAGTACTTC.

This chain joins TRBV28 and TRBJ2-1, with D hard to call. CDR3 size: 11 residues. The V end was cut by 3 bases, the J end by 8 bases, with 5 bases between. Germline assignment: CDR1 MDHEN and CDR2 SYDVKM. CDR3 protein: CASSLGHEQFF. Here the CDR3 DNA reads TGTGCCAGCAGTTTGGGCCATGAGCAGTTCTTC.